This TCR beta chain was captured in a study of T cell responses to AZD1222 COVID-19 vaccine. Profiling relied on immunoSEQ multiplex PCR, and the TCRdb table lists in-frame clones only, not all of them. The repertoire holds about 140,000 clones, with 88% as singletons. Trimming left V 4 bases short and J 2 bases short, with 13 bases between. The CDR3 runs to 16 residues. CDR1 KGHDR and CDR2 SFDVKD come from the germline V gene. Study-wide results and caveats: At 160-218 and 743-854, vaccine-associated CD4 TCRs were dominant, and they spanned spike.

To note about this clone: Its specificity is not known.

The starting material was peripheral blood, obtained 28 days after the second AZD1222 dose. The TCR sequence derives from an adult who received the AZD1222 COVID-19 vaccine. This rearrangement joins TRBV24-1 to TRBJ1-4; D might be TRBD1 (6 bases). The CDR3 region has the DNA TGTGCCACCAGTGACGGAGGACAGTCGACTAATGAAAAACTGTTTTTT. Its protein is CATSDGGQSTNEKLFF.